These 29 T cell receptor beta chains originate from one sample sequenced in a study of cytomegalovirus exposure and HLA in healthy donors. The PCR employed 60 Vbeta primers together with 13 Jbeta primers. Profiled with immunoSEQ multiplex PCR; TCRdb holds only in-frame clones, not every one. The sample comprises approximately 140,000 clones, about 60% of which are singletons, and approximately 6.6% rests with the top ten. The specimen sequenced was PBMCs. The receptors shown here come from a woman aged 60 to 75 in good health and CMV-seropositive.

There are a few counts of this clone. This sequence joins TRBV5-4 and TRBJ2-7, with 8 bases identical to TRBD2. CDR3 length: 15 amino acids. The germline V gene has CDR1 SGHNT and CDR2 YYREEE (reference sequence). V shed 0 bases and J 3 bases; nucleotides not matched to a gene: 5. The CDR3 DNA follows: TGTGCCAGCAGCTTGGTGGTCGGGAGGGGCTACGAGCAGTACTTC. This codes for CASSLVVGRGYEQYF.

The gene calls are TRBV7-3 and TRBJ1-2; tentatively, D is TRBD1 (5 bases). CDR1 is SGHTA, CDR2 FQGTGA, per germline. The CDR3 runs to 14 residues. V dropped 5 bases and J dropped 2 bases, with 12 bases sitting between them. The DNA of the CDR3 is TGTGCCAGCAGCCCCGACAGAGGAAACTATGGCTACACCTTC. Its translation is CASSPDRGNYGYTF. Drawing the rest from reference TRBV7-3 and TRBJ1-2, the complete variable domain is GAGVSQTPSNKVTEKGKYVELRCDPISGHTALYWYRQSLGQGPEFLIYFQGTGAADDSGLPNDRFFAVRPEGSVSTLKIQRTERGDSAVYLCASSPDRGNYGYTFGSGTRLTVV.

CDR3 in amino acids: CASSPTSGQETQYF. For the CDR3, the DNA is TGCGCCAGCAGCCCTACTAGCGGCCAAGAGACCCAGTACTTC. The V gene is TRBV23-1, the J gene TRBJ2-5, with 8 bases identical to TRBD2. TRBV23-1 belongs to the ORF category, with a function that is uncertain. CDR3 size: 14 residues. With 6 bases clipped from V and 1 base from J, the junction kept 4 bases outside the gene matches.

The count of this clone is one. The rearrangement uses TRBV7-9 and TRBJ2-3, with 7 bases identical to TRBD2. CDR1 is SEHNR, CDR2 FQNEAQ, per germline (reference sequence). V lost 10 bases and J lost 5; bases outside the gene matches: 15. CDR3 length: 15 amino acids. The chain's CDR3 is CATPLRGGWEDTQYF. In nucleotides, the CDR3 is TGTGCCACTCCTCTTCGGGGAGGGTGGGAAGATACGCAGTATTTT.

The chain combines TRBV5-1 with TRBJ2-7, with a possible D match to TRBD2 (5 bases). V dropped 2 bases and J dropped 2 bases, with 11 bases sitting between them. The germline gives CDR1 SGHRS, CDR2 YFSETQ. CDR3 size: 14 residues. CDR3 in DNA: TGCGCCAGCAGCTTTAAGTGGGGAGCCTACGAGCAGTACTTC. As protein: CASSFKWGAYEQYF. Filled out from reference TRBV5-1 and TRBJ2-7, the complete variable domain reads KAGVTQTPRYLIKTRGQQVTLSCSPISGHRSVSWYQQTPGQGLQFLFEYFSETQRNKGNFPGRFSGRQFSNSRSEMNVSTLELGDSALYLCASSFKWGAYEQYFGPGTRLTVT.

The V call is TRBV6-1, the J call TRBJ2-2; D unresolved. This CDR3 is built from 14 residues. The V and J ends lost 0 bases and 4 bases respectively, with 6 bases between them. Germline CDR1 reads MNHNS; CDR2 reads SASEGT. The DNA of the CDR3 is TGTGCCAGCAGTGAAGCACGGAGCACCGGGGAGCTGTTTTTT. Translation gives CASSEARSTGELFF.

This clone was counted between two and nine times. J is TRBJ2-7 and V is TRBV28, with 9 bases fitting TRBD2. The ends lost 2 bases at V and 4 bases at J; junction bases unmatched: 6. CDR1 is MDHEN and CDR2 is SYDVKM in the germline V gene. The CDR3 is 15 amino acids. DNA of the CDR3: TGTGCCAGCAGTTTAGGGAGCGGGAGGCTGTACGAGCAGTACTTC. Residues: CASSLGSGRLYEQYF.

This clone has just a few counts. The genes are TRBV28 and TRBJ1-2, with D uncertain. This CDR3 is 14 amino acids long. V was shortened by 0 bases and J by 3 bases, with 8 bases between the two germline ends. Germline V CDR1 and CDR2: MDHEN, SYDVKM. The DNA for the CDR3 is TGTGCCAGCAGTTTATGGGGTCGGGACTATGGCTACACCTTC. Protein product: CASSLWGRDYGYTF.

This chain links TRBV6-1 with TRBJ2-7, with 9 bases matching TRBD1. Germline assignment: CDR1 MNHNS and CDR2 SASEGT. Unmatched junction bases numbered 6, after V lost 7 bases and J lost 2 bases. The CDR3 is 14 residues long. The DNA for the CDR3 is TGTGCCAGCAAGCGGGACAGGGATGCCTACGAGCAGTACTTC. It translates to CASKRDRDAYEQYF.

The chain carries TRBV18 and TRBJ1-1; TRBD1 aligns across 8 bases. CDR1 is KGHSH and CDR2 is LQKENI in the germline V gene. J gave up 5 bases and V 1 base, and 6 bases lay outside the gene matches. The CDR3 contains 15 residues. The CDR3 DNA reads TGTGCCAGCTCACCACGGACAGGGTGGTGGACTGAAGCTTTCTTT. It is translated as CASSPRTGWWTEAFF.

V is TRBV5-1 and J is TRBJ2-1; 9 bases align to TRBD2. This CDR3 region has 15 residues. Germline V lookup: CDR1 SGHRS, CDR2 YFSETQ. V was clipped by 3 bases and J by 6 bases; unmatched bases: 7. The CDR3 DNA sequence: TGCGCCAGCAGCTCCCAAGCGGGAGGCCGCAATGAGCAGTTCTTC. It is translated as CASSSQAGGRNEQFF.

The chain employs TRBV4-3 and TRBJ2-1; 14 bases are a match to TRBD2. The CDR3 runs to 16 residues. Looked up from germline, CDR1 is LGHNA and CDR2 is YSLEER. The J segment lost 8 bases and the V segment lost 0 bases, leaving 3 bases of the junction unmatched. For the CDR3, the DNA is TGCGCCAGCAGCCAAGAAGGACTAGCGGGAGGCGATGAGCAGTTCTTC. Translation gives CASSQEGLAGGDEQFF.

CDR3 nucleotides: TGTGCCAGCAGTTTATCGAGAGAGCAGCCCCAGCATTTT. The encoded protein is CASSLSREQPQHF. The rearrangement uses TRBV27 and TRBJ1-5; D ambiguous. Germline loops: CDR1 MNHEY, CDR2 SMNVEV (reference sequence). The CDR3 totals 13 residues. The V end lost 0 bases, the J end lost 7 bases, and 7 bases lay between the germline ends.

This rearrangement joins TRBV11-3 to TRBJ2-1; possible D gene TRBD2, 5 bases. V lost 6 bases and J lost 9, with 9 bases in between. Germline V gene sequence: CDR1 SGHNT, CDR2 YENEEA. This CDR3 contains 11 residues. CDR3 amino acids: CASSLEGEQFF. The CDR3 region has the DNA TGTGCCAGCAGTCTAGAGGGTGAGCAGTTCTTC.

This chain links TRBV2 with TRBJ2-3; TRBD2 aligns across 9 bases. The CDR3 spans 16 residues. V shed 5 bases, J shed 4 bases, and the junction held 10 bases outside the gene matches. Germline CDR1 is SNHLY and CDR2 is FYNNEI. The DNA of the CDR3 is TGTGCCAGCAGTAACCTAGCGGGAAGGTCCCCAGATACGCAGTATTTT. It encodes CASSNLAGRSPDTQYF.

V is TRBV2 and J is TRBJ2-7, with 7 bases that match TRBD1. V lost 4 bases to trimming and J lost 6 bases; unmatched junction nucleotides: 0. Germline-derived CDR1 and CDR2 are SNHLY and FYNNEI. The CDR3 has 11 residues. CDR3 region: CASSGTGEQYF. CDR3 DNA sequence: TGTGCCAGCAGTGGGACAGGCGAGCAGTACTTC. The whole variable domain, filled in from reference TRBV2 and TRBJ2-7, reads EPEVTQTPSHQVTQMGQEVILRCVPISNHLYFYWYRQILGQKVEFLVSFYNNEISEKSEIFDDQFSVERPDGSNFTLKIRSTKLEDSAMYFCASSGTGEQYFGPGTRLTVT.

J is TRBJ1-5 and V is TRBV5-3; no clear D. TRBV5-3 qualifies as an ORF whose function is uncertain. The CDR3 totals 16 residues. V was pared by 4 bases and J by 4 bases, with 18 bases between. DNA of the CDR3: TGTGCCAGAAGCACCGGTCGGGGTTGGGCAAATCAGCCCCAGCATTTT. Translating it yields CARSTGRGWANQPQHF.

The rearrangement uses TRBV5-1 and TRBJ2-5; 13 nucleotides agree with TRBD2. J lost 5 bases, V lost 2 bases, and 3 bases had no gene match. Germline V lookup: CDR1 SGHRS, CDR2 YFSETQ. The CDR3 runs to 15 residues. CDR3 region: CASSFGTSGTETQYF. In nucleotides, the CDR3 is TGCGCCAGCAGCTTCGGGACTAGCGGGACGGAGACCCAGTACTTC.

This sequence joins TRBV28 and TRBJ1-5; the D gene is possibly TRBD1 (5 bases). CDR1 MDHEN and CDR2 SYDVKM come from the germline V gene. Trimming shortened V by 3 bases and J by 1 base, and 16 bases separated the two germline ends. The CDR3 has 17 amino acids. The CDR3 is CASSLHQGIGSNQPQHF. The CDR3 DNA reads TGTGCCAGCAGTTTGCATCAGGGCATTGGGAGCAATCAGCCCCAGCATTTT.

The V and J genes are TRBV7-3 and TRBJ1-1; D possibly corresponds to TRBD1 (5 bases). This CDR3 contains 15 residues. CDR1 SGHTA and CDR2 FQGTGA come from the germline V gene. The germline V and J ends were trimmed by 4 bases and 4 bases, with 16 bases remaining between them. CDR3 loop: CASSSQGRPSTEAFF. The CDR3 region has the DNA TGTGCCAGCAGCTCCCAGGGCCGGCCAAGCACTGAAGCTTTCTTT.

The chain uses TRBV7-2 and TRBJ2-7, with D unclear. The CDR3 is 15 residues long. V was pared by 1 base and J by 0 bases, with 10 bases between. Germline CDR1 and CDR2: SGHTA and FQGNSA. This CDR3 reads CASSLGQIPSYEQYF. CDR3 DNA: TGTGCCAGCAGCTTAGGTCAGATCCCCTCCTACGAGCAGTACTTC.

The chain recombines TRBV5-4 with TRBJ1-2; a weak D match, TRBD1 (5 bases). V lost 4 bases to trimming and J lost 1 base, with 17 bases between them. There are 16 residues in the CDR3. CDR1 SGHNT and CDR2 YYREEE come from the germline V gene (reference sequence). Here the CDR3 DNA reads TGTGCCAGCAGCGAAGGCGTGTCGGGACTTAACTATGGCTACACCTTC. Encoded protein: CASSEGVSGLNYGYTF.

The chain recombines TRBV5-1 with TRBJ1-1; D call uncertain. Germline CDR1 is SGHRS and CDR2 is YFSETQ. The CDR3 is 16 amino acids. Between the trimmed V and J ends, which lost 1 base and 0 bases, there was a span of 13 bases. The DNA for the CDR3 is TGCGCCAGCAGCTTGCCGGGGAGCGGGGTGAACACTGAAGCTTTCTTT. Its translation is CASSLPGSGVNTEAFF. Filled out from reference TRBV5-1 and TRBJ1-1, the complete variable domain reads KAGVTQTPRYLIKTRGQQVTLSCSPISGHRSVSWYQQTPGQGLQFLFEYFSETQRNKGNFPGRFSGRQFSNSRSEMNVSTLELGDSALYLCASSLPGSGVNTEAFFGQGTRLTVV.

The chain has TRBV7-8 and TRBJ2-1; TRBD2 agrees at 9 bases. The CDR3 spans 14 residues. The germline CDR1 and CDR2 sequences are SGHVS and FQNEAQ. Trimming removed 5 bases from V and 7 bases from J; junction bases left unmatched: 6. The CDR3 reads CASSPRTSENEQFF. The CDR3, as DNA: TGTGCCAGCAGCCCGAGGACTAGCGAAAATGAGCAGTTCTTC. The full variable domain, completed using reference TRBV7-8 and TRBJ2-1, is GAGVSQSPRYKVAKRGQDVALRCDPISGHVSLFWYQQALGQGPEFLTYFQNEAQLDKSGLPSDRFFAERPEGSVSTLKIQRTQQEDSAVYLCASSPRTSENEQFFGPGTRLTVL.

The chain uses TRBV15 and TRBJ1-5, with D maybe TRBD1 (5 bases). V lost 0 bases and J 2 bases, leaving 8 bases between the germline ends. Germline values: CDR1 LNHNV, CDR2 YYDKDF (reference sequence). This CDR3 region has 15 residues. The CDR3 spells CATSRDRVGNQPQHF. The CDR3 nucleotides are TGTGCCACCAGCAGAGACAGGGTGGGCAATCAGCCCCAGCATTTT.

The genes are TRBV7-3 and TRBJ2-3; 8 nucleotides match TRBD2. Germline loops: CDR1 SGHTA, CDR2 FQGTGA. The CDR3 has 17 amino acids. Trimming at V came to 2 bases and at J to 2 bases, leaving 9 bases not matched to a gene. The CDR3 spells CASSLWAAGGSTDTQYF. The DNA for the CDR3 is TGTGCCAGCAGCTTATGGGCGGCGGGAGGATCCACAGATACGCAGTATTTT. The entire variable domain, with the rest obtained from reference TRBV7-3 and TRBJ2-3, is as follows: GAGVSQTPSNKVTEKGKYVELRCDPISGHTALYWYRQSLGQGPEFLIYFQGTGAADDSGLPNDRFFAVRPEGSVSTLKIQRTERGDSAVYLCASSLWAAGGSTDTQYFGPGTRLTVL.

This chain joins TRBV30 and TRBJ2-5, with D perhaps matching TRBD2 (5 bases). The end of the DNA is better explained by TRBJ2-7, so the J call may be wrong. Per germline, CDR1 GTSNPN and CDR2 SVGIG (reference sequence). This CDR3 is built from 13 residues. The CDR3: CAWDRSTSYEQYF. Here the CDR3 DNA reads TGTGCCTGGGACCGCTCTACTAGCTACGAGCAGTACTTC.

J is TRBJ1-2 and V is TRBV7-9; TRBD1 matches 8 bases. Looked up from germline, CDR1 is SEHNR and CDR2 is FQNEAQ (reference sequence). CDR3 length: 14 amino acids. Trimming cost V 1 base and J 4 bases; bases outside gene matches: 2. The CDR3 nucleotides are TGTGCCAGCAGCTTAGGGCAGGGGGCCTATGGCTACACCTTC. This sequence encodes CASSLGQGAYGYTF.

This clone was seen a single time. V and J are TRBV19 and TRBJ2-5; 7 nucleotides match TRBD2. V shed 6 bases and J 4 bases; nucleotides not matched to a gene: 11. The germline gives CDR1 LNHDA, CDR2 SQIVND (reference sequence). This CDR3 has 15 amino acids. CDR3 sequence reads: CASSAQLGEGETQYF. The CDR3 DNA reads TGTGCCAGTAGCGCCCAGTTAGGGGAGGGAGAGACCCAGTACTTC.